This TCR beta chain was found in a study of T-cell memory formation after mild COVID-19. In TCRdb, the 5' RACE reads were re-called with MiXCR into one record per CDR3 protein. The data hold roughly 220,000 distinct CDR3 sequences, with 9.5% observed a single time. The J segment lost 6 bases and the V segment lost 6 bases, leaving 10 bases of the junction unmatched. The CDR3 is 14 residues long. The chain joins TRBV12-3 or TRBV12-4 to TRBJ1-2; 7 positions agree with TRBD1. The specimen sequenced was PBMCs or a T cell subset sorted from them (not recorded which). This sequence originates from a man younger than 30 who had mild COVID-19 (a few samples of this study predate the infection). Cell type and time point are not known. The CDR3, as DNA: TGTGCCAGCAGCCCCCGGTGGCAGGGGGATGGCTACACCTTC. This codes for CASSPRWQGDGYTF.